Following are 22 T cell receptor beta chains from one sample sequenced in a study of PD-L1 blockade in urothelial cancer. Produced via immunoSEQ multiplex PCR; TCRdb's table is partial and in-frame only. The table has about 14,000 clones, over 75% seen once; the top ten hold roughly 15%. Sequenced here: PBMCs, sampled around atezolizumab (anti-PD-L1) treatment. Every receptor here comes from a man aged 70-80 years with urothelial cancer.

J is TRBJ2-7 and V is TRBV30; the D is unclear. Per the germline V gene, CDR1 is GTSNPN and CDR2 is SVGIG (reference sequence). The CDR3 covers 13 residues. V was pared by 5 bases and J by 0 bases, with 11 bases between. The CDR3 sequence is CAWATSTSYEQYF. The CDR3 nucleotides read TGTGCCTGGGCCACAAGTACCTCCTACGAGCAGTACTTC. Full variable domain (remainder filled in from reference TRBV30 and TRBJ2-7): SQTIHQWPATLVQPVGSPLSLECTVEGTSNPNLYWYRQAAGRGLQLLFYSVGIGQISSEVPQNLSASRPQDRQFILSSKKLLLSDSGFYLCAWATSTSYEQYFGPGTRLTVT.

The V call is TRBV23-1, the J call TRBJ2-3; TRBD2 aligns across 7 bases. TRBV23-1 is an ORF, with its function uncertain. The CDR3 covers 15 residues. V was clipped by 8 bases and J by 6 bases; unmatched bases: 14. CDR3 sequence: CASRQRDPPGDTQYF. Written as DNA, the CDR3 is TGCGCCAGCCGCCAGCGGGACCCACCGGGCGATACGCAGTATTTT.

The chain couples TRBV7-6 to TRBJ2-2, with TRBD2 matching 10 bases. With V trimmed by 5 bases and J by 5 bases, 11 bases remained unmatched. CDR3 size: 17 residues. CDR1 is SGHVS, CDR2 FNYEAQ, per germline. The CDR3 bases are TGTGCCAGCAGCCCCGAAAGCGGGGGGGCCCGAACCGGGGAGCTGTTTTTT. Encoded protein: CASSPESGGARTGELFF.

The genes are TRBV27 and TRBJ2-2, with TRBD1 matching 9 bases. CDR3 length: 14 amino acids. CDR1 MNHEY and CDR2 SMNVEV come from the germline V gene (reference sequence). V lost 5 bases, J lost 8 bases, and 6 bases stayed unmatched. For the CDR3, the DNA is TGTGCCAGCAGTCTAGACAGGGGGAAAGGGGAGCTGTTTTTT. Translation: CASSLDRGKGELFF.

V and J are TRBV6-1 and TRBJ1-2; D uncertain. The germline V and J ends were trimmed by 0 bases and 4 bases, with 27 bases remaining between them. The CDR3 sequence is 20 residues long. The germline gives CDR1 MNHNS, CDR2 SASEGT. The CDR3: CASSEALLLGRGLTLYGYTF. CDR3 sequence (DNA): TGTGCCAGCAGTGAAGCGCTACTTCTGGGTCGGGGTTTAACCCTCTATGGCTACACCTTC.

The rearrangement uses TRBV19 and TRBJ1-2, with D perhaps matching TRBD1 (6 bases). The CDR3 runs 14 residues. Germline V gene sequence: CDR1 LNHDA, CDR2 SQIVND (reference sequence). With 3 bases removed from V and 3 bases from J, the gap between germline ends came to 11 bases. The CDR3 here is CASSMGARDYGYTF. Here the CDR3 DNA reads TGTGCCAGTAGTATGGGGGCCAGGGACTATGGCTACACCTTC.

This rearrangement joins TRBV19 to TRBJ2-1; 11 bases match TRBD2. The CDR3 covers 15 residues. Germline V gene lookup returns CDR1 LNHDA and CDR2 SQIVND (reference sequence). With 5 bases clipped from V and 9 bases from J, the junction kept 9 bases outside the gene matches. The CDR3 nucleotides read TGTGCCAGTAGTGCTTTTAGCGGGGGGGCCAGTGAGCAGTTCTTC. The encoded protein is CASSAFSGGASEQFF. The full variable domain, with the rest looked up from reference TRBV19 and TRBJ2-1, is DGGITQSPKYLFRKEGQNVTLSCEQNLNHDAMYWYRQDPGQGLRLIYYSQIVNDFQKGDIAEGYSVSREKKESFPLTVTSAQKNPTAFYLCASSAFSGGASEQFFGPGTRLTVL.

This clone was seen once. The V call is TRBV10-3, the J call TRBJ2-7, with a possible D match to TRBD1 (6 bases). Between the trimmed V and J ends, which lost 2 bases and 1 base, there was a span of 6 bases. CDR1 is ENHRY and CDR2 is SYGVKD in the germline V gene. This CDR3 is 13 amino acids long. The CDR3 nucleotides read TGTGCCATCAGTGAGGGACAGTCCTACGAGCAGTACTTC. The encoded protein is CAISEGQSYEQYF.

The rearrangement links TRBV27 to TRBJ1-2, with D perhaps TRBD1 (6 bases). Germline values: CDR1 MNHEY, CDR2 SMNVEV (reference sequence). The length of the CDR3 is 16 residues. The germline V and J ends were trimmed by 0 bases and 4 bases, with 15 bases remaining between them. CDR3 in amino acids: CASSLSESHRVYGYTF. CDR3 DNA: TGTGCCAGCAGTTTATCGGAAAGTCACAGGGTCTATGGCTACACCTTC.

The J gene is TRBJ2-2, the V gene TRBV27; tentative D call: TRBD2 (6 bases). CDR1 and CDR2 (germline): MNHEY, SMNVEV (reference sequence). The CDR3 is made up of 15 amino acids. Deletions cut 1 base from V and 5 bases from J, with 11 bases between. CDR3 protein: CASSLYTGGTGELFF. In DNA form, the CDR3 reads TGTGCCAGCAGTTTATACACCGGGGGAACCGGGGAGCTGTTTTTT.

The chain is built from TRBV11-2 and TRBJ2-5; the match to TRBD1 covers 9 bases. CDR3 length equals 15 residues. Trimming at V came to 5 bases and at J to 3 bases, leaving 7 bases not matched to a gene. Per germline, CDR1 SGHAT and CDR2 FQNNGV. The CDR3 sequence: CASSPTGTGKETQYF. CDR3 DNA: TGTGCCAGCAGCCCGACCGGGACAGGGAAAGAGACCCAGTACTTC.

V is TRBV7-6 and J is TRBJ2-1; 16 bases agree with TRBD2. Germline trimming cut 5 bases from V and 2 bases from J; bases unmatched to any gene: 6. Germline CDR1 SGHVS, CDR2 FNYEAQ. The CDR3 is 18 amino acids. The CDR3 bases are TGTGCCAGCAGCCAGGGGACTAGCGGGGGGGCGGCCTACAATGAGCAGTTCTTC. Amino acids: CASSQGTSGGAAYNEQFF.

This sequence joins TRBV5-1 and TRBJ2-3; D might be TRBD2 (6 bases). Germline CDR1 SGHRS, CDR2 YFSETQ. This CDR3 is built from 15 residues. The V and J ends lost 2 bases and 2 bases respectively, with 12 bases between them. CDR3 DNA: TGCGCCAGCAGCTTCCGGGACTGGGACACAGATACGCAGTATTTT. Translating it yields CASSFRDWDTDTQYF.

V gene TRBV5-1 combines with J gene TRBJ2-5, with 8 bases fitting TRBD2. V trimming: 1 base; J trimming: 3 bases; junction bases outside the gene matches: 2. Germline V lookup: CDR1 SGHRS, CDR2 YFSETQ. The CDR3 is 14 residues long. The CDR3 is CASSLFGGEETQYF. The CDR3 nucleotides are TGCGCCAGCAGCTTGTTCGGGGGGGAAGAGACCCAGTACTTC.

The chain is built from TRBV6-5 and TRBJ1-5, with D tentatively TRBD1 (6 bases). Trimming took 0 bases from V and 3 from J, leaving 9 bases between them. The germline CDR1 and CDR2 sequences are MNHEY and SVGAGI. This CDR3 has 15 residues. The CDR3 DNA sequence: TGTGCCAGCAGTTACTCGAGGACAGCCAATCAGCCCCAGCATTTT. Its protein product is CASSYSRTANQPQHF.

This clone was observed a handful of times. V usage is TRBV5-3 and J usage is TRBJ1-6, with D perhaps TRBD1 (5 bases). TRBV5-3 is an open reading frame, and its role is uncertain. The CDR3 is 14 amino acids. V was clipped by 1 base and J by 11 bases, with 13 bases between them. CDR3 nucleotide sequence: TGTGCCAGAAGCTTGTTTCCAGGGTCGGCACCCCTCCACTTT. It is translated as CARSLFPGSAPLHF.

The chain uses TRBV5-1 and TRBJ2-7; no clear D. Trimming left V 3 bases short and J 2 bases short, with 3 bases between. CDR1 and CDR2 from the germline V gene are SGHRS and YFSETQ. This CDR3 has 11 residues. The CDR3, as DNA: TGCGCCAGCAGCTCAACCTACGAGCAGTACTTC. This codes for CASSSTYEQYF.

The rearrangement joins TRBV29-1 to TRBJ1-1; weak D call: TRBD1 (6 bases). With 6 bases removed from V and 1 base from J, the gap between germline ends came to 9 bases. The CDR3 is made up of 12 amino acids. CDR1 is SQVTM and CDR2 is ANQGSEA in the germline V gene. In DNA, the CDR3 is TGCAGCGTCAAACAGGGGAACACTGAAGCTTTCTTT. Its translation: CSVKQGNTEAFF.

J is TRBJ1-5 and V is TRBV5-6; no clear D gene. The CDR3 runs to 15 residues. Germline-derived CDR1 and CDR2 are SGHDT and YYEEEE. V was shortened by 2 bases and J by 5 bases, with 14 bases between the two germline ends. The CDR3 is CASSFWSHRDQPQHF. CDR3 bases: TGTGCCAGCAGCTTCTGGAGCCATCGGGATCAGCCCCAGCATTTT.

This clone showed up just once. The chain joins TRBV10-3 to TRBJ1-3; 7 positions match TRBD1. V lost 3 bases and J lost 4; bases outside the gene matches: 9. This CDR3 contains 16 residues. CDR1 ENHRY and CDR2 SYGVKD come from the germline V gene. DNA for the CDR3: TGTGCCATCAGTGACTTAACCGGGACAGCAGGAAACACCATATATTTT. This encodes CAISDLTGTAGNTIYF.

The V and J genes are TRBV7-6 and TRBJ2-2; D possibly corresponds to TRBD2 (5 bases). Germline CDR1 SGHVS, CDR2 FNYEAQ. CDR3 length: 15 residues. The V gene lost 3 bases and the J gene lost 8 bases, with 16 bases spanning the gap. The CDR3 spells CASSFSASREGELFF. The DNA for the CDR3 is TGTGCCAGCAGCTTCAGCGCGTCTAGGGAGGGGGAGCTGTTTTTT.

The genes are TRBV5-1 and TRBJ2-1; TRBD1 is a possible D gene (5 bases). Per germline, CDR1 SGHRS and CDR2 YFSETQ. The CDR3 loop spans 16 amino acids. Trimming removed 6 bases at V and 0 bases at J, with 16 bases between. The CDR3 region has the DNA TGCGCCAGCAACGACGTAAGGGGCGGCTCCTACAATGAGCAGTTCTTC. The encoded protein is CASNDVRGGSYNEQFF.